This T cell receptor beta chain is from a study of blood T cell repertoires in COVID-19. The germline gives CDR1 MNHEY, CDR2 SMNVEV (reference sequence). CDR3 length: 16 residues. V lost 5 bases and J 8 bases, leaving 24 bases between the germline ends. Participant age was about 18 to 95 years, and participants resided in roughly 25 US areas. Cohort placement rested on clinical history that participants reported themselves. The authors' processing: Reference gene primer amplification gave nucleated cell count estimates. This table comes from immunoSEQ multiplex PCR, and its TCRdb copy is limited to in-frame clones, with some not included. V, J and clone size are taken as reported in that table, and D and trimming were inferred from the DNA itself. The repertoire holds 150,000 to 200,000 clones, with approximately 82% as singletons.

The clonotype originates from a woman aged 55-75 years with acute COVID-19. The specimen sequenced was PBMCs or T cells enriched from blood (not recorded which). The chain carries TRBV27 and TRBJ1-2; perhaps TRBD1 as D (6 bases). The CDR3 coding sequence is TGTGCCAGCAGTCCACAAATCGATCGGACAGTGACCGGCTACACCTTC. Translated, it gives CASSPQIDRTVTGYTF.